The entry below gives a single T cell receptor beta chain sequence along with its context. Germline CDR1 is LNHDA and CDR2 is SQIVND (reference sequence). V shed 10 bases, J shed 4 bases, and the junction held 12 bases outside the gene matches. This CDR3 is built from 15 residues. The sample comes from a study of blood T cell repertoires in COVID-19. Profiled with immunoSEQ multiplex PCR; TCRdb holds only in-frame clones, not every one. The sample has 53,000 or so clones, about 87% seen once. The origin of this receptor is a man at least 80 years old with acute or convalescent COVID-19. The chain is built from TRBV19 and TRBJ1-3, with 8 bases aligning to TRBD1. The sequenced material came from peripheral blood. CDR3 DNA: TGTGCCACCGCCTCGACAGGGGATTCGGGAAACACCATATATTTT. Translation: CATASTGDSGNTIYF. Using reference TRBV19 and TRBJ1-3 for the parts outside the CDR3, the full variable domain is DGGITQSPKYLFRKEGQNVTLSCEQNLNHDAMYWYRQDPGQGLRLIYYSQIVNDFQKGDIAEGYSVSREKKESFPLTVTSAQKNPTAFYLCATASTGDSGNTIYFGEGSWLTVV.